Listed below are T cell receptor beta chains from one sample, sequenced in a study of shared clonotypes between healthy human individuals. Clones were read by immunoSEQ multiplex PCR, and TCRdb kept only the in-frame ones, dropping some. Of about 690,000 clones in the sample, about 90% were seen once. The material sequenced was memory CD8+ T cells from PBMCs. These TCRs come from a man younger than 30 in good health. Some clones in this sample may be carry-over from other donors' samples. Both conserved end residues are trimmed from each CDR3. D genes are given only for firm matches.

cdr3_aa: ASSSRAGSTYEQY; d_call: .; v_call: TRBV7-9; j_call: .
cdr3_aa: ASSVASGGYNEKLF; d_call: .; v_call: TRBV9; j_call: TRBJ1-4
cdr3_aa: ASRPGLAGGGETQY; d_call: TRBD2; v_call: TRBV14; j_call: TRBJ2-5
cdr3_aa: ASSPGTDKNIQY; d_call: .; v_call: TRBV7-9; j_call: TRBJ2-4
cdr3_aa: SVDGTGTNYGYT; d_call: .; v_call: TRBV29-1; j_call: TRBJ1-2
cdr3_aa: ASQRGYNEQF; d_call: TRBD2; v_call: TRBV27; j_call: TRBJ2-1
cdr3_aa: ASSLLGTRAGPSYEQY; d_call: TRBD2; v_call: TRBV27; j_call: TRBJ2-7
cdr3_aa: ATQVGTEAF; d_call: .; v_call: TRBV19; j_call: TRBJ1-1
cdr3_aa: ASSQDWSNTEAF; d_call: .; v_call: TRBV4-3; j_call: TRBJ1-1
cdr3_aa: ASSLFFRDSSNYGYT; d_call: TRBD1; v_call: TRBV7-9; j_call: TRBJ1-2
cdr3_aa: ASSVVGLSSYNEQF; d_call: .; v_call: TRBV9; j_call: TRBJ2-1
cdr3_aa: ASSLRTSGSGTDTQY; d_call: TRBD2; v_call: TRBV27; j_call: TRBJ2-3
cdr3_aa: ASSRTGGSYEQY; d_call: TRBD1; v_call: TRBV28; j_call: TRBJ2-7
cdr3_aa: ASSPQGVNEKLF; d_call: TRBD1; v_call: TRBV27; j_call: TRBJ1-4
cdr3_aa: ASSELWYSTDTQY; d_call: .; v_call: TRBV6-1; j_call: TRBJ2-3
cdr3_aa: ASSRDTIYEQY; d_call: .; v_call: TRBV7-9; j_call: TRBJ2-7
cdr3_aa: ASSYGERPTEQY; d_call: .; v_call: TRBV6-5; j_call: TRBJ2-7
cdr3_aa: ASSAQGTVEQY; d_call: TRBD1; v_call: TRBV25-1; j_call: TRBJ2-7
cdr3_aa: ASSPAGGQSYGYT; d_call: .; v_call: TRBV7-2; j_call: TRBJ1-2
cdr3_aa: ASSLGLAGELF; d_call: TRBD2; v_call: TRBV7-9; j_call: TRBJ2-2
cdr3_aa: ASSSRETSYEQY; d_call: .; v_call: TRBV6-6; j_call: TRBJ2-7
cdr3_aa: ASSQRQVGYEQY; d_call: .; v_call: TRBV4-2; j_call: TRBJ2-7
cdr3_aa: AISPLGGTYEQY; d_call: TRBD2; v_call: TRBV10-3; j_call: TRBJ2-7
cdr3_aa: ASSGYGYT; d_call: .; v_call: TRBV9; j_call: TRBJ1-2
cdr3_aa: ATSRGVDLSSYNEQF; d_call: .; v_call: TRBV15; j_call: TRBJ2-1
cdr3_aa: ASRSPGQGETQY; d_call: TRBD1; v_call: TRBV7-8; j_call: TRBJ2-5
cdr3_aa: ASSYSTGGNYGYT; d_call: .; v_call: TRBV6-5; j_call: TRBJ1-2
cdr3_aa: ASSLAAASSYEQY; d_call: .; v_call: TRBV27; j_call: TRBJ2-7
cdr3_aa: ATARAGAQEQY; d_call: TRBD2; v_call: TRBV7-8; j_call: TRBJ2-7
cdr3_aa: ASSNFGHDRDPYSNQPQH; d_call: TRBD1; v_call: TRBV28; j_call: TRBJ1-5
cdr3_aa: ASSLGGEQF; d_call: .; v_call: TRBV5-1; j_call: TRBJ2-1
cdr3_aa: SVVSGANVLT; d_call: .; v_call: TRBV29-1; j_call: TRBJ2-6
cdr3_aa: SVPRGTEQETQY; d_call: .; v_call: TRBV29-1; j_call: TRBJ2-5
cdr3_aa: ASSSPGQGPYEQY; d_call: TRBD1; v_call: TRBV7-9; j_call: TRBJ2-7